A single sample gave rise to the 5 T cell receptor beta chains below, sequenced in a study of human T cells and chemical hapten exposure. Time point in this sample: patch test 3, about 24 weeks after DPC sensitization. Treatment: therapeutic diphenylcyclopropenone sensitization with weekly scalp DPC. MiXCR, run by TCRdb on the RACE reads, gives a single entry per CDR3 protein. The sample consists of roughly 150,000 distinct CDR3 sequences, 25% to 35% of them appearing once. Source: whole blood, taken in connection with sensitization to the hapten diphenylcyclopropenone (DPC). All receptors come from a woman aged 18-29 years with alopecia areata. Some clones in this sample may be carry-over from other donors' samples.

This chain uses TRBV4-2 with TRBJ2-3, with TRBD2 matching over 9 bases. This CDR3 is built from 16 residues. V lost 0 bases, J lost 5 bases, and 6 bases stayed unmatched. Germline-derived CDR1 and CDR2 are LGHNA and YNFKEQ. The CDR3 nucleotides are TGTGCCAGCAGCCAAGATGTGCGGGGGGGCTTAGATACGCAGTATTTT. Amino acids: CASSQDVRGGLDTQYF.

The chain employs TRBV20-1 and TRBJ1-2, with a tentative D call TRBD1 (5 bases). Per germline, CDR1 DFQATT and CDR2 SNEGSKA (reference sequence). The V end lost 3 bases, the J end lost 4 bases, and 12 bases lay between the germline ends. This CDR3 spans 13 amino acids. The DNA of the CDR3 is TGCAGTGCTAGGGGGCTTGGGTCCTATGGCTACACCTTC. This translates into CSARGLGSYGYTF.

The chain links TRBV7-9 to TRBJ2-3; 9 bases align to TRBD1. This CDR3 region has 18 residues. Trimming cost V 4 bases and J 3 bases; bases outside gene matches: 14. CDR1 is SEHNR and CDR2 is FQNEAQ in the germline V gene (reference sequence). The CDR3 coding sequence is TGTGCCAGCAGCTCATCCGTTTTTAGGGACAGGGCAACAGATACGCAGTATTTT. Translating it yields CASSSSVFRDRATDTQYF.

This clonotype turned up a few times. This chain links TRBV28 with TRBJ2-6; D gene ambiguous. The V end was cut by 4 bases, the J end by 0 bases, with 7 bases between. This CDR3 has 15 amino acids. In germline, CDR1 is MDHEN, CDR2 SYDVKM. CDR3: CASSSHSSGANVLTF. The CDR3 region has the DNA TGTGCCAGCAGTTCCCATTCCTCTGGGGCCAACGTCCTGACTTTC.

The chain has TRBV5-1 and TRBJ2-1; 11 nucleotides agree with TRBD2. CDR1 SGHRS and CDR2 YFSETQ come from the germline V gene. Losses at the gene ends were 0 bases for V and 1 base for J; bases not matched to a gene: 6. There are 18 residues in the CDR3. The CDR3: CASSLGLAGLGSYNEQFF. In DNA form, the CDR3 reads TGCGCCAGCAGCTTGGGACTAGCGGGGCTCGGTTCCTACAATGAGCAGTTCTTC. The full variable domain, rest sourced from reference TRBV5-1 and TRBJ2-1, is KAGVTQTPRYLIKTRGQQVTLSCSPISGHRSVSWYQQTPGQGLQFLFEYFSETQRNKGNFPGRFSGRQFSNSRSEMNVSTLELGDSALYLCASSLGLAGLGSYNEQFFGPGTRLTVL.